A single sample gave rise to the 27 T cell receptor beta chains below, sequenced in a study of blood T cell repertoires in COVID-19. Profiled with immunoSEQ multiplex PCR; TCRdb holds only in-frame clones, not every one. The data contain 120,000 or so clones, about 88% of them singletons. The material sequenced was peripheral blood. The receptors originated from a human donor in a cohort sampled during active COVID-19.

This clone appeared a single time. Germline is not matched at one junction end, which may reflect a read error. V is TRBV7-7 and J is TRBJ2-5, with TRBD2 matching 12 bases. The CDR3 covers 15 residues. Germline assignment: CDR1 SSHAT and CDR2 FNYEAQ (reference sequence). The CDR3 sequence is CASSPRTSGIETQYF. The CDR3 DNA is TGTGCTAGCAGCCCCAGGACTAGCGGGATAGAGACCCAGTACTTC.

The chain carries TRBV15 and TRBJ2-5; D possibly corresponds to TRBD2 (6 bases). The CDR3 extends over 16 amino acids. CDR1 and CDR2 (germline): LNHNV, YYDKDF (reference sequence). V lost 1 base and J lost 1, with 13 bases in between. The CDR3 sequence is CATSRATGGGQETQYF. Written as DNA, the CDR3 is TGTGCCACCAGCAGAGCTACCGGGGGAGGCCAAGAGACCCAGTACTTC.

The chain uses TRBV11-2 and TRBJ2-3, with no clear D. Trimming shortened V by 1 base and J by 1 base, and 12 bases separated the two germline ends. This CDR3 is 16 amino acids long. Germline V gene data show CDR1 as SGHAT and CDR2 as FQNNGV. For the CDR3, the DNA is TGTGCCAGCAGCTTAGCCTACGGTGCGGGCACAGATACGCAGTATTTT. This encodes CASSLAYGAGTDTQYF. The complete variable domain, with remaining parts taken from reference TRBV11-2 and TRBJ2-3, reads EAGVAQSPRYKIIEKRQSVAFWCNPISGHATLYWYQQILGQGPKLLIQFQNNGVVDDSQLPKDRFSAERLKGVDSTLKIQPAKLEDSAVYLCASSLAYGAGTDTQYFGPGTRLTVL.

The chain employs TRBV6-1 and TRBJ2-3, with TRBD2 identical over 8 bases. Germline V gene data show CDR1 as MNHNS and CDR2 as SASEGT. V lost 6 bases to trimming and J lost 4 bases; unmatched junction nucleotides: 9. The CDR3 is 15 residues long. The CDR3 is CASRQTSVPSDTQYF. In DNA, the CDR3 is TGTGCCAGCAGGCAGACTAGCGTCCCATCAGATACGCAGTATTTT.

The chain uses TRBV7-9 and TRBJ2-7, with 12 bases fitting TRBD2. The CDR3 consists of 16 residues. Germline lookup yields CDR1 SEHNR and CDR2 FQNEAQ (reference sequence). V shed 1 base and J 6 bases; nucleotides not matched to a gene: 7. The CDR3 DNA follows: TGTGCCAGCAGCTTAGGGACTAGCGGGGACCCGCGCGAGCAGTACTTC. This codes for CASSLGTSGDPREQYF.

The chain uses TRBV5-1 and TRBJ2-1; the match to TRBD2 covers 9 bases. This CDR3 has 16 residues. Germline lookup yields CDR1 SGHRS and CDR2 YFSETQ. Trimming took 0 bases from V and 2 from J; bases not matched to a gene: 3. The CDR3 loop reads CASSLEGTSPYNEQFF. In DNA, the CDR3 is TGCGCCAGCAGCTTGGAGGGGACTAGCCCCTACAATGAGCAGTTCTTC.

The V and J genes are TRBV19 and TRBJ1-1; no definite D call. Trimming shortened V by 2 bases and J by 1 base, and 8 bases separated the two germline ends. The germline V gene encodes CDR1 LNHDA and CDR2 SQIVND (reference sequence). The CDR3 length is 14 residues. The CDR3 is CASSILASNTEAFF. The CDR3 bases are TGTGCCAGTAGTATATTAGCGTCGAACACTGAAGCTTTCTTT.

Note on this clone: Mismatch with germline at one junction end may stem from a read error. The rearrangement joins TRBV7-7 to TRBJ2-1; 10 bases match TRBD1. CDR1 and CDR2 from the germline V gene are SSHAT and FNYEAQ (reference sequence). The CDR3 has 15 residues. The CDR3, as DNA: TGTGCTAGCAGCCCCGGGACAGGGGCCTACAATGAGCAGTTCTTC. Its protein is CASSPGTGAYNEQFF.

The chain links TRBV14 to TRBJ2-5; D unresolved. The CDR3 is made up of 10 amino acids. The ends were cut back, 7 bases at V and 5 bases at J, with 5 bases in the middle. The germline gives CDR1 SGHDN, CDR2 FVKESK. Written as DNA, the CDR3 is TGTGCCAGCACTCGGGAGACCCAGTACTTC. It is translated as CASTRETQYF. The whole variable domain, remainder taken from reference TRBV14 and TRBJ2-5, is EAGVTQFPSHSVIEKGQTVTLRCDPISGHDNLYWYRRVMGKEIKFLLHFVKESKQDESGMPNNRFLAERTGGTYSTLKVQPAELEDSGVYFCASTRETQYFGPGTRLLVL.

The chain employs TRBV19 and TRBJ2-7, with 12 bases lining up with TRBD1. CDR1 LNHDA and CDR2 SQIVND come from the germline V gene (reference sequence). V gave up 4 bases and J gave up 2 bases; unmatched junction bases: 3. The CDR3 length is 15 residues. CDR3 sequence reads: CASSTGTGGPYEQYF. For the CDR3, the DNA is TGTGCCAGTAGTACAGGGACAGGGGGCCCCTACGAGCAGTACTTC.

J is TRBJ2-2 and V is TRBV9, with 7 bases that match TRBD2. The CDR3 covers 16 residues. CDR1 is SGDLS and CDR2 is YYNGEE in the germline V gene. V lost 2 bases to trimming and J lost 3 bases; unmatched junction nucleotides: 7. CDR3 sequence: CASSVGPGGYTGELFF. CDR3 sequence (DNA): TGTGCCAGCAGCGTCGGTCCGGGAGGTTACACCGGGGAGCTGTTTTTT.

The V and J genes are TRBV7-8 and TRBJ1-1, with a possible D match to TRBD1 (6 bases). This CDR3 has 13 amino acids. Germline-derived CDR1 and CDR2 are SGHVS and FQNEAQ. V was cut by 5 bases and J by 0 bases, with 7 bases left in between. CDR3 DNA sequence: TGTGCCAGCAGCAGGGACATGAACACTGAAGCTTTCTTT. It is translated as CASSRDMNTEAFF.

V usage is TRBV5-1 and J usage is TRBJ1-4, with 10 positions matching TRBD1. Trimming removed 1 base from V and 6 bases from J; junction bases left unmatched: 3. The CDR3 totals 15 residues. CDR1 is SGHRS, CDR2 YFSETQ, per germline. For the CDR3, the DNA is TGCGCCAGCAGCTTGTCCGGGACAGGGGATGAAAAACTGTTTTTT. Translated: CASSLSGTGDEKLFF.

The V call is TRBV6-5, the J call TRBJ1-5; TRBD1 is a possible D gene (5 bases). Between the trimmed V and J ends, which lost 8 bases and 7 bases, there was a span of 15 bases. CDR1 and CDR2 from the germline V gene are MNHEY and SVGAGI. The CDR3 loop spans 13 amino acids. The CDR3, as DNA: TGTGCCAGCTCCCCGAATGGGGGGCAGCCCCAGCATTTT. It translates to CASSPNGGQPQHF.

The CDR3 loop reads CASSLSGGRIDNEQFF. Written as DNA, the CDR3 is TGTGCCAGCAGTTTATCGGGCGGGAGAATCGACAATGAGCAGTTCTTC. The chain carries TRBV28 and TRBJ2-1, with TRBD2 matching over 7 bases. Trimming cost V 1 base and J 5 bases; bases outside gene matches: 8. From germline, CDR1 is MDHEN and CDR2 SYDVKM. This CDR3 has 16 amino acids.

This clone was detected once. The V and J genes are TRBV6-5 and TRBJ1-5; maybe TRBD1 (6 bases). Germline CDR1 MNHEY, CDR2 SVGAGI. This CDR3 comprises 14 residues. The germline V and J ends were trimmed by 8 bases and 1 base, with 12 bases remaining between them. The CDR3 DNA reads TGTGCCAGCGACTCAGGGGTCAGCAATCAGCCCCAGCATTTT. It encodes CASDSGVSNQPQHF.

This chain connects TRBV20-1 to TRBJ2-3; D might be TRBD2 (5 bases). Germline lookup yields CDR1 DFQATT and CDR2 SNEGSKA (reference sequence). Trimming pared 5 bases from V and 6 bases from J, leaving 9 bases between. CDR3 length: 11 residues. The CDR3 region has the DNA TGCAGTGCTGACCGGGGTGATACGCAGTATTTT. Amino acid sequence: CSADRGDTQYF.

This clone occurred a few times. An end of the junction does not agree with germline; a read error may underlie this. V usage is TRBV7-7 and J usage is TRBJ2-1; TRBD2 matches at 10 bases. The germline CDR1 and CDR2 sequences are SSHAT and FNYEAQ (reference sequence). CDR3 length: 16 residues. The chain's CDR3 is CASSLSGTSVWNEQFF. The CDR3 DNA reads TGTGCTAGCAGCTTAAGTGGGACTAGCGTTTGGAATGAGCAGTTCTTC.

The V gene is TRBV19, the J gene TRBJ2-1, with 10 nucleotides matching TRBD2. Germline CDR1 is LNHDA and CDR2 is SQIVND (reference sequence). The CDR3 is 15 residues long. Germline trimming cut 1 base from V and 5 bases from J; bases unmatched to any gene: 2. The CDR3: CASSIGTSGHNEQFF. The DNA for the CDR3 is TGTGCCAGTAGTATAGGGACTAGCGGACACAATGAGCAGTTCTTC.

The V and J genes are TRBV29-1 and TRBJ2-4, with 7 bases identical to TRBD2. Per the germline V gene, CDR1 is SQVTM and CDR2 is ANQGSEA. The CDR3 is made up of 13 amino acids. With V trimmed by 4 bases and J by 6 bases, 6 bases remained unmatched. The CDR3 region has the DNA TGCAGCGTTGCAGCGGGGCTACTAAACATTCAGTACTTC. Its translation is CSVAAGLLNIQYF.

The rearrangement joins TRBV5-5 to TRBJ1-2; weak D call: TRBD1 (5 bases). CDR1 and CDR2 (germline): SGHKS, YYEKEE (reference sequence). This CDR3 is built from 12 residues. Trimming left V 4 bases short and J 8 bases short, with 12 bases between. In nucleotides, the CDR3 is TGTGCCAGCAGCCGGGCGGGGGGGGGCTACACCTTC. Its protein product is CASSRAGGGYTF.

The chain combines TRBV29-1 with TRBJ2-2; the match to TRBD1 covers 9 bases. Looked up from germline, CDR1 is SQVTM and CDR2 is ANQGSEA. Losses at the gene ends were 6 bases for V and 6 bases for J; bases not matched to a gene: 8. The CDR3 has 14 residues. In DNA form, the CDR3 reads TGCAGCGTCCTCCGGGACAGGGCCCCCGGGGAGCTGTTTTTT. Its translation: CSVLRDRAPGELFF.

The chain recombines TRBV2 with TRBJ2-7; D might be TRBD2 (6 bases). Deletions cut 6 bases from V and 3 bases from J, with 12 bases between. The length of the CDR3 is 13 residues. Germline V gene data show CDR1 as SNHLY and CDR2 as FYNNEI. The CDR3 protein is CASSGREIYEQYF. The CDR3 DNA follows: TGTGCCAGCAGCGGGCGGGAAATCTACGAGCAGTACTTC. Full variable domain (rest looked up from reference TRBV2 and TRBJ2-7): EPEVTQTPSHQVTQMGQEVILRCVPISNHLYFYWYRQILGQKVEFLVSFYNNEISEKSEIFDDQFSVERPDGSNFTLKIRSTKLEDSAMYFCASSGREIYEQYFGPGTRLTVT.

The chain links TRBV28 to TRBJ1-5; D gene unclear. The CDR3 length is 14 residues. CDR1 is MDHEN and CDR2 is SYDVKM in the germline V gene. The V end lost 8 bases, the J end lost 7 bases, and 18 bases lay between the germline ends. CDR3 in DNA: TGTGCCAGCGGAATCAGCCGGGAGGGACAGCCCCAGCATTTT. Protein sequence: CASGISREGQPQHF.

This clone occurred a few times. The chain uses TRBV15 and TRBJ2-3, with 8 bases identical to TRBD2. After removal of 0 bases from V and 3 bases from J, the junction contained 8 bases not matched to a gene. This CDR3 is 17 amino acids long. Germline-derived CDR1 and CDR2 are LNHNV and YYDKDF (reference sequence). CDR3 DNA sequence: TGTGCCACCAGCAGAGATCTGAGCGGGAGCCCAACAGATACGCAGTATTTT. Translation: CATSRDLSGSPTDTQYF.

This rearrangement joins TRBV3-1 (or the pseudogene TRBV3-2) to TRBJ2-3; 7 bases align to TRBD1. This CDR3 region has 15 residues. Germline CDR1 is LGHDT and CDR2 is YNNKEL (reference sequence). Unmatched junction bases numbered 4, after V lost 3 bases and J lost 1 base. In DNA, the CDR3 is TGTGCCAGCAGCCACTACAGGGGTGGCACAGATACGCAGTATTTT. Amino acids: CASSHYRGGTDTQYF.

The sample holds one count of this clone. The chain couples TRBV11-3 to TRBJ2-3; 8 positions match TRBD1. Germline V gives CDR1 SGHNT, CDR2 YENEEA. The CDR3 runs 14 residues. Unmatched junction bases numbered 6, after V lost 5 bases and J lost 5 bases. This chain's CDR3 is CASSPGGGVDTQYF. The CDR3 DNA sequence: TGTGCCAGCAGCCCAGGGGGCGGGGTAGATACGCAGTATTTT.